These 32 T cell receptor beta chains originate from one sample sequenced in a study of Ad26.COV2.S vaccination and SARS-CoV-2 variants. Treatment of the sample: 19 received Ad26.COV2.S at low or high dose, single or two shots; roughly 5 received placebo; per-sample allocation not given. Samples came from day 63 after the first vaccine or placebo injection. TCRdb keeps only in-frame clones here, not all; method: immunoSEQ multiplex PCR. The sample consists of a few hundred thousand clones, roughly 90% of them appearing once. The source material was peripheral blood, sampled in a trial of Ad26.COV2.S vaccine versus placebo. The source is a person between 18 and 59 years old who received the Ad26.COV2.S COVID-19 vaccine or a placebo.

V gene TRBV10-1 combines with J gene TRBJ2-1; D may match TRBD1 or TRBD2 (6 bases each). The CDR3 is made up of 16 amino acids. Germline V gene sequence: CDR1 WNHNN, CDR2 SYGVQD (reference sequence). Trimming cost V 6 bases and J 7 bases, with 22 bases left between them. The CDR3 sequence: CASSEGRGRPGNEQFF. The CDR3 DNA is TGCGCCAGCAGCGAGGGTCGGGGGCGCCCAGGGAATGAGCAGTTCTTC.

The chain recombines TRBV24-1 with TRBJ1-1, with TRBD1 identical over 9 bases. Germline values: CDR1 KGHDR, CDR2 SFDVKD. This CDR3 comprises 15 residues. Trimming took 6 bases from V and 1 from J; bases not matched to a gene: 5. The CDR3 loop is CATSTGQGTNTEAFF. CDR3 DNA sequence: TGTGCCACCAGTACAGGACAGGGGACGAACACTGAAGCTTTCTTT.

V is TRBV7-9 and J is TRBJ1-2, with 9 bases fitting TRBD1. Germline V CDR1 and CDR2: SEHNR, FQNEAQ (reference sequence). Losses at the gene ends were 7 bases for V and 6 bases for J; bases not matched to a gene: 3. This CDR3 is 12 amino acids long. DNA of the CDR3: TGTGCCAGCAAAGGGGACAGGGATGGCTACACCTTC. Its translation: CASKGDRDGYTF.

This sequence joins TRBV11-2 and TRBJ1-1; no clear D gene. The germline gives CDR1 SGHAT, CDR2 FQNNGV. The CDR3 is 12 residues long. Trimming shortened V by 3 bases and J by 7 bases, and 9 bases separated the two germline ends. CDR3 in DNA: TGTGCCAGCAGCTTTCCACCTATTGAAGCTTTCTTT. This encodes CASSFPPIEAFF.

J is TRBJ2-3 and V is TRBV7-6; D is unresolved. Trimming left V 3 bases short and J 2 bases short, with 6 bases between. The germline CDR1 and CDR2 sequences are SGHVS and FNYEAQ. The CDR3 covers 13 residues. CDR3 amino acids: CASSFRDTDTQYF. As DNA, the CDR3 is TGTGCCAGCAGCTTCCGCGACACAGATACGCAGTATTTT.

The chain is built from TRBV11-3 and TRBJ2-1; TRBD2 matches at 9 bases. CDR1 SGHNT and CDR2 YENEEA come from the germline V gene. This CDR3 is built from 15 residues. Unmatched junction bases numbered 5, after V lost 4 bases and J lost 4 bases. This CDR3 reads CASSSGLASYNEQFF. As DNA, the CDR3 is TGTGCCAGCAGCTCCGGACTAGCGTCATACAATGAGCAGTTCTTC.

The chain employs TRBV19 and TRBJ2-3; maybe TRBD1 (6 bases). CDR3 length: 19 amino acids. The germline V and J ends were trimmed by 5 bases and 0 bases, with 24 bases remaining between them. The germline V gene has CDR1 LNHDA and CDR2 SQIVND (reference sequence). The CDR3: CASSPHPVSWTASTDTQYF. In DNA, the CDR3 is TGTGCCAGTAGTCCTCACCCGGTATCTTGGACAGCAAGCACAGATACGCAGTATTTT.

The chain combines TRBV28 with TRBJ2-3; 7 positions match TRBD2. Germline CDR1 reads MDHEN; CDR2 reads SYDVKM. This CDR3 spans 16 amino acids. After removal of 6 bases from V and 0 bases from J, the junction contained 9 bases not matched to a gene. CDR3 amino acids: CASSQASGPSTDTQYF. DNA of the CDR3: TGTGCCAGCAGCCAAGCTAGCGGCCCTAGCACAGATACGCAGTATTTT.

The rearrangement links TRBV7-8 to TRBJ1-4; TRBD1 might be the D (5 bases). The CDR3 consists of 14 residues. Looked up from germline, CDR1 is SGHVS and CDR2 is FQNEAQ. Trimming took off 2 bases at V and 10 bases at J, with 14 bases between the two ends. For the CDR3, the DNA is TGTGCCAGCAGCTTAATGCCGGGGCAGGGAAAACTGTTTTTT. Translation: CASSLMPGQGKLFF.

This chain joins TRBV2 and TRBJ2-7; unclear D gene. The CDR3 spans 15 residues. Trimming stripped 6 bases from V and 2 bases from J, with 17 bases between. Per germline, CDR1 SNHLY and CDR2 FYNNEI. Here the CDR3 reads CASSPEEKPPYEQYF. CDR3 in DNA: TGTGCCAGCAGCCCAGAGGAGAAACCTCCCTACGAGCAGTACTTC.

This clone was detected once. The J gene is TRBJ2-2, the V gene TRBV7-9; the D is unclear. The V gene's germline CDR1 is SEHNR and CDR2 FQNEAQ (reference sequence). V was cut by 1 base and J by 2 bases, with 5 bases left in between. The CDR3 sequence is 14 residues long. This chain's CDR3 is CASSLDYNTGELFF. The CDR3, as DNA: TGTGCCAGCAGCTTAGACTACAACACCGGGGAGCTGTTTTTT.

V gene TRBV6-6 combines with J gene TRBJ2-1; TRBD1 matches at 7 bases. With V trimmed by 6 bases and J by 1 base, 6 bases remained unmatched. The CDR3 loop spans 15 amino acids. The germline V gene has CDR1 MNHNY and CDR2 SVGAGI (reference sequence). The CDR3 bases are TGTGCCAGCAGGACAGGGAGTTTTTCCTACAATGAGCAGTTCTTC. Its protein is CASRTGSFSYNEQFF.

The chain combines TRBV2 with TRBJ1-2; no reliable D call. The CDR3 has 11 residues. Per the germline V gene, CDR1 is SNHLY and CDR2 is FYNNEI. Trimming removed 6 bases at V and 4 bases at J, with 6 bases between. The CDR3 is CASRTGYGYTF. In DNA form, the CDR3 reads TGTGCCAGCAGAACCGGCTATGGCTACACCTTC.

Only a few counts were recorded for this clone. This sequence joins TRBV7-8 and TRBJ2-1, with TRBD2 matching over 13 bases. CDR3 length: 18 amino acids. Trimming cost V 0 bases and J 9 bases; bases outside gene matches: 11. The germline V gene encodes CDR1 SGHVS and CDR2 FQNEAQ. The CDR3 sequence: CASSLAARTSGGRREQFF. In nucleotides, the CDR3 is TGTGCCAGCAGCTTAGCCGCGCGGACTAGCGGGGGTAGGCGTGAGCAGTTCTTC.

The chain carries TRBV30 and TRBJ2-7, with D possibly being TRBD1 (6 bases). This CDR3 is 16 amino acids long. Germline V gene sequence: CDR1 GTSNPN, CDR2 SVGIG (reference sequence). V lost 0 bases to trimming and J lost 0 bases, with 15 bases between them. The CDR3 loop reads CAWSVPGEASSYEQYF. As DNA, the CDR3 is TGTGCCTGGAGTGTACCAGGGGAAGCGAGCTCCTACGAGCAGTACTTC.

The rearrangement joins TRBV3-1 (or the pseudogene TRBV3-2) to TRBJ1-1; D is unresolved. Trimming cost V 2 bases and J 0 bases, with 4 bases left between them. Germline loops: CDR1 LGHDT, CDR2 YNNKEL (reference sequence). The CDR3 is 13 amino acids. CDR3 region: CASSQIMNTEAFF. The CDR3 bases are TGTGCCAGCAGCCAAATAATGAACACTGAAGCTTTCTTT.

The genes are TRBV19 and TRBJ1-4; D remains ambiguous. Germline CDR1 LNHDA, CDR2 SQIVND (reference sequence). The CDR3 extends over 16 amino acids. V was cut by 2 bases and J by 0 bases, with 10 bases left in between. The CDR3 reads CASSIPDIATNEKLFF. The CDR3 DNA reads TGTGCCAGTAGTATACCTGACATCGCAACTAATGAAAAACTGTTTTTT.

This sequence joins TRBV7-6 and TRBJ2-2, with TRBD1 matching over 8 bases. This CDR3 is built from 15 residues. CDR1 and CDR2 (germline): SGHVS, FNYEAQ. Unmatched junction bases numbered 8, after V lost 5 bases and J lost 6 bases. The CDR3 DNA is TGTGCCAGCAGCCCCGGACAGGGCATTCCCGGGGAGCTGTTTTTT. Translated: CASSPGQGIPGELFF.

This chain connects TRBV6-5 to TRBJ1-6, with unresolved D. The CDR3 runs 16 residues. The germline V and J ends were trimmed by 0 bases and 7 bases, with 13 bases remaining between them. Germline CDR1 and CDR2: MNHEY and SVGAGI. CDR3 region: CASSYSRGRSNSPLHF. CDR3 nucleotide sequence: TGTGCCAGCAGTTACTCCCGCGGGCGCTCGAATTCACCCCTCCACTTT.

CDR3 sequence reads: CASSLGPAGTEAFF. The CDR3, as DNA: TGTGCCAGCAGCTTAGGCCCCGCTGGCACTGAAGCTTTCTTT. V is TRBV11-2 and J is TRBJ1-1; unclear D gene. V was trimmed by 1 base and J by 4 bases, leaving 10 bases between them. Per germline, CDR1 SGHAT and CDR2 FQNNGV. The CDR3 is made up of 14 amino acids.

The chain has TRBV6-2 or TRBV6-3 and TRBJ1-1; TRBD1 agrees at 9 bases. V dropped 2 bases and J dropped 4; count of bases not matched to a gene: 5. Germline V lookup: CDR1 MNHEY, CDR2 SVGEGT. The CDR3 has 15 residues. The CDR3 loop is CASSYGTGTTTEAFF. CDR3 nucleotide sequence: TGTGCCAGCAGTTACGGGACAGGGACGACCACTGAAGCTTTCTTT.

The CDR3 protein is CASSSPSGGETQYF. The CDR3, as DNA: TGTGCCAGCAGTTCCCCTAGCGGGGGAGAGACCCAGTACTTC. The chain recombines TRBV6-2 or TRBV6-3 with TRBJ2-5, with 10 bases fitting TRBD2. The CDR3 has 14 amino acids. CDR1 MNHEY and CDR2 SVGEGT come from the germline V gene. V lost 4 bases, J lost 4 bases, and 3 bases stayed unmatched.

The rearrangement joins TRBV6-2 or TRBV6-3 to TRBJ2-1, with D perhaps being TRBD1 or TRBD2 (5 bases each). Per the germline V gene, CDR1 is MNHEY and CDR2 is SVGEGT. Trimming stripped 2 bases from V and 2 bases from J, with 16 bases between. The CDR3 runs 17 residues. CDR3 in DNA: TGTGCCAGCAGTTACGTCCACGGGAAGGGGCCCTACAATGAGCAGTTCTTC. It encodes CASSYVHGKGPYNEQFF.

This chain connects TRBV9 to TRBJ1-2; 9 positions agree with TRBD1. After removal of 4 bases from V and 3 bases from J, the junction contained 4 bases not matched to a gene. This CDR3 region has 14 residues. The germline gives CDR1 SGDLS, CDR2 YYNGEE. The chain's CDR3 is CASSSRTGDYGYTF. Here the CDR3 DNA reads TGTGCCAGCAGCTCACGGACAGGGGACTATGGCTACACCTTC.

This CDR3 reads CASSQDLGGVGSPLHF. In nucleotides, the CDR3 is TGTGCCAGCAGCCAAGATTTAGGGGGCGTCGGTTCACCCCTCCACTTT. The chain is built from TRBV14 and TRBJ1-6; 7 nucleotides match TRBD1. V lost 0 bases and J lost 9; bases outside the gene matches: 8. Germline V CDR1 and CDR2: SGHDN, FVKESK. This CDR3 has 16 amino acids.

The chain employs TRBV13 and TRBJ1-6; no clear D gene. V was cut by 0 bases and J by 2 bases, with 8 bases left in between. The CDR3 runs 16 residues. Per germline, CDR1 PRHDT and CDR2 FYEKMQ (reference sequence). The chain's CDR3 is CASSLGLGPYNSPLHF. The CDR3 DNA is TGTGCCAGCAGCTTAGGTCTGGGCCCCTATAATTCACCCCTCCACTTT.

The chain is built from TRBV10-3 and TRBJ2-5, with TRBD1 matching 8 bases. Germline values: CDR1 ENHRY, CDR2 SYGVKD. This CDR3 is built from 13 residues. V shed 4 bases and J 3 bases; nucleotides not matched to a gene: 1. CDR3 amino acids: CAISVTGEETQYF. CDR3 nucleotide sequence: TGTGCCATCAGTGTGACAGGGGAAGAGACCCAGTACTTC.

This rearrangement joins TRBV28 to TRBJ1-1; TRBD1 is a possible D gene (5 bases). Germline CDR1 and CDR2: MDHEN and SYDVKM. Trimming left V 3 bases short and J 4 bases short, with 12 bases between. The CDR3 consists of 14 residues. The CDR3 loop reads CASSFRTGGTEAFF. In DNA, the CDR3 is TGTGCCAGCAGTTTTAGAACTGGGGGCACTGAAGCTTTCTTT. Full variable domain (outside the CDR3, taken from reference TRBV28 and TRBJ1-1): DVKVTQSSRYLVKRTGEKVFLECVQDMDHENMFWYRQDPGLGLRLIYFSYDVKMKEKGDIPEGYSVSREKKERFSLILESASTNQTSMYLCASSFRTGGTEAFFGQGTRLTVV.

J is TRBJ2-1 and V is TRBV29-1; D remains unclear. The CDR3 is 13 amino acids. Germline-derived CDR1 and CDR2 are SQVTM and ANQGSEA. V was pared by 3 bases and J by 1 base, with 7 bases between. CDR3: CSVDDGSYNEQFF. The CDR3, as DNA: TGCAGCGTTGACGACGGTTCCTACAATGAGCAGTTCTTC.

This chain connects TRBV4-3 to TRBJ2-7; D is perhaps TRBD1 or TRBD2 (5 bases each). V lost 1 base, J lost 5 bases, and 9 bases lay in between. Germline V gene sequence: CDR1 LGHNA, CDR2 YSLEER. CDR3 length: 13 residues. The CDR3 here is CASSQVLGHEQYF. CDR3 sequence (DNA): TGCGCCAGCAGCCAAGTTTTGGGACACGAGCAGTACTTC.

The table lists this clone with a count of one. The rearrangement joins TRBV20-1 to TRBJ1-2; 7 nucleotides agree with TRBD1. Germline CDR1 reads DFQATT; CDR2 reads SNEGSKA (reference sequence). This CDR3 contains 16 residues. The V segment lost 3 bases and the J segment 2 bases; nucleotides outside the gene matches: 12. In DNA form, the CDR3 reads TGCAGTGCTAGTCAAAGAAGGACAGGCTTAAACTATGGCTACACCTTC. Its protein product is CSASQRRTGLNYGYTF.

This chain joins TRBV7-9 and TRBJ1-1, with D uncertain. The CDR3 is 14 amino acids. V was cut by 4 bases and J by 7 bases, with 16 bases left in between. Germline lookup yields CDR1 SEHNR and CDR2 FQNEAQ (reference sequence). The CDR3 protein is CASSSPGGRIEAFF. The CDR3 DNA reads TGTGCCAGCAGCTCCCCCGGCGGGAGAATTGAAGCTTTCTTT. Supplemented by reference TRBV7-9 and TRBJ1-1, the full variable domain reads DTGVSQNPRHKITKRGQNVTFRCDPISEHNRLYWYRQTLGQGPEFLTYFQNEAQLEKSRLLSDRFSAERPKGSFSTLEIQRTEQGDSAMYLCASSSPGGRIEAFFGQGTRLTVV.